Detailed here is one TCR beta chain. Its antigen is currently unknown. The sample is drawn from a study of T cell responses to AZD1222 COVID-19 vaccine. Libraries were prepared by immunoSEQ multiplex PCR; TCRdb keeps only in-frame clonotypes and omits some of them. The data hold 150,000 or so clones, with about 91% observed a single time. Findings and limits, study-wide: Clonal diversity may have been underestimated in mostly white British donors.

Between the trimmed V and J ends, which lost 6 bases and 3 bases, there was a span of 11 bases. The length of the CDR3 is 13 residues. Source: peripheral blood, taken on day 0 of MenACWY control vaccination. The TCR was taken from an adult in good health. The J gene is TRBJ1-1, the V gene TRBV12-3 or TRBV12-4; no clear D. CDR3 residues: CASSLIGDTEAFF. Here the CDR3 DNA reads TGTGCCAGCAGCCTAATTGGGGACACTGAAGCTTTCTTT.